This TCR beta chain was obtained from a study of T-cell reconstitution after alpha-beta-depleted transplantation in children. Study-wide results and limits: Hyperexpanded clones declined; after one year, newly produced T cells mostly supplied diversity. For some patients, TCRbeta diversity was high at day 60 because of recipient T cells and thymic progenitors that survived. Expanded graft clones numbering several hundred reportedly gave rise to alpha-beta T cells about two months after transplant.

As regards this clonotype: Its specificity is unknown.

The CDR3 runs to 16 residues. Germline V lookup: CDR1 SGHDN, CDR2 FVKESK. V shed 5 bases, J shed 3 bases, and the junction held 4 bases outside the gene matches. Molecular barcoding with unique molecular identifiers was used for the TCRbeta library. TCRdb ran MiXCR on the PCR reads and lists one entry per CDR3 protein. Of 500,000 to 750,000 distinct CDR3 sequences listed, over 10% are singletons. This clonotype was obtained from a male patient aged 5 to 17 who had a stem cell transplant for acute myeloid leukemia, so the T cells may come from the graft donor. V and J are TRBV14 and TRBJ2-2; TRBD2 agrees at 12 bases. The sequencing here drew on PBMCs, mostly from graft donor cells, taken 360 days after TCRalphabeta/CD19-depleted stem cell transplant. CDR3 nucleotides: TGTGCCAGCAGCAGACGACTAGCGGGAGACACCGGGGAGCTGTTTTTT. Translated: CASSRRLAGDTGELFF.